This T cell receptor (beta chain) was sequenced in a study of shared clonotypes between healthy human individuals. Study conclusions and caveats: Against clonotypes common to all four donors, non-shared ones had lower generation probabilities.

This table comes from immunoSEQ multiplex PCR, and its TCRdb copy is limited to in-frame clones, with some not included. The table records about 980,000 clones, 76% of them present only once. The V gene's germline CDR1 is MNHEY and CDR2 SVGAGI. V shed 5 bases and J 3 bases; nucleotides not matched to a gene: 7. The CDR3 is made up of 15 amino acids. In the case of this clone: Antigen specificity is unknown.

This chain joins TRBV6-5 and TRBJ1-3; 7 positions agree with TRBD1. The sequence derives from a man younger than 35 in good health. Sequenced: memory CD4+ T cells sorted from blood. The subset denotes: CD45RA-negative fraction. CDR3 loop: CASSVGDSYGNTIYF. The CDR3 region has the DNA TGTGCCAGCAGTGTAGGGGACAGCTATGGAAACACCATATATTTT.